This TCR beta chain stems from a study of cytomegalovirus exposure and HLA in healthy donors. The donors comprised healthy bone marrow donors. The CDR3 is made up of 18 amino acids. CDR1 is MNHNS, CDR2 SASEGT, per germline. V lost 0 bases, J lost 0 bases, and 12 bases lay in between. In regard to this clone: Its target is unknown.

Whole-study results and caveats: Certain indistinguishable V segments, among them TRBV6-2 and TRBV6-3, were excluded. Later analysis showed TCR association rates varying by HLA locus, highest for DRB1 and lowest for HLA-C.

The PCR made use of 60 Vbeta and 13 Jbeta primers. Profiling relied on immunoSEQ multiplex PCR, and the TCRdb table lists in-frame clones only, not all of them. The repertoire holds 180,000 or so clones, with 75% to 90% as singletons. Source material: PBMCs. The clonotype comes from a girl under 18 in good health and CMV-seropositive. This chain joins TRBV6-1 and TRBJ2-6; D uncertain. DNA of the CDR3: TGTGCCAGCAGTGAAGCGCGTCAGGTGGGCTCTGGGGCCAACGTCCTGACTTTC. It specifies CASSEARQVGSGANVLTF.